This TCR beta chain was retrieved from a study of blood T cell repertoires in COVID-19. V lost 4 bases and J lost 5, with 15 bases in between. In germline, CDR1 is SGHTA, CDR2 FQGNSA. There are 14 residues in the CDR3. This clone was counted once. Sequencing used immunoSEQ multiplex PCR; TCRdb keeps in-frame clones, though not all of them. The profile shows about 74,000 clones, approximately 78% of them singletons. V usage is TRBV7-2 and J usage is TRBJ2-7; no reliable D call. The receptor was derived from a human donor in a cohort sampled during active COVID-19. Sequences were obtained from peripheral blood. This chain's CDR3 is CASSSPSGFDEQYF. DNA of the CDR3: TGTGCCAGCAGCTCCCCATCTGGCTTCGACGAGCAGTACTTC. Supplemented by reference TRBV7-2 and TRBJ2-7, the full variable domain reads GAGVSQSPSNKVTEKGKDVELRCDPISGHTALYWYRQSLGQGLEFLIYFQGNSAPDKSGLPSDRFSAERTGGSVSTLTIQRTQQEDSAVYLCASSSPSGFDEQYFGPGTRLTVT.